This note documents a single T cell receptor (beta chain) sequence. There is no known antigen for this receptor. Base qualities are not provided; no much larger clone lies one nucleotide away. The healthy control group was made up of roughly 34 blood donors, and the Finnish Red Cross blood service supplied their buffy coats. All TCR-sequenced material derived from peripheral blood: patient blood samples and healthy donor buffy coats. Ficoll-Hypaque gradient centrifugation was used to isolate peripheral blood mononuclear cells. CD4+ cells were magnetically purified from the buffy coats of healthy controls. Genomic DNA was extracted using the Gentra Puregene Cell and Tissue kit, and a Qubit 2.0 fluorometer was used to quantify it. The data were taken from a study of STAT5B mutations in CD4+ large granular lymphocyte leukemia (dated by TCRdb to between 2021 and 2022). At the level of the whole study: Among healthy controls, the CDR3 'QG' motif was associated with a particular HLA allele. The TCRbeta repertoires of CD4+ T-cell large granular lymphocyte leukemia patients were compared with the TCRbeta repertoires of healthy blood donors. The purity of purified fractions was confirmed by flow cytometry on FACSCanto II or FACSVerse to exceed 95% among lymphocytes.

The immunoSEQ assay at survey resolution was used to sequence TCRbeta rearrangements from genomic DNA. As for how the authors treated the data: In the TCR sequencing data, the lowest productive clonotype frequency that could be detected was 2.59 x 10-5. Analyses included only productive TCRbeta rearrangements, meaning complete and in-frame sequences. Sample clonality was computed as Simpson clonality in the immunoSEQ Analyzer version 3.0. Clones were categorized by frequency as very rare, small, medium, large (1-20%) or hyperexpanded (>20%). Generation probabilities were estimated with OLGA 1.2.3, V-gene circos plots were made with VDJtools, specificities were looked up in VDJdb, and CDR3 motifs were identified with GLIPH. Imported from immuneACCESS, the table was reduced by TCRdb to in-frame sequences with V and J called. These copies leave out some clones; in studies compared against another copy, an unresolved V gene accounts for under half, and the cause of the remainder is not known. V and J calls and clone size are copied from that table; D and trimming were computed from the DNA. For this sample there are roughly 34,000 clones; roughly four fifths appear just once. The ten largest clones add up to 4.4% of the sample.

Trimming leaves V shorter by 5 bases and J shorter by 9 bases, with the junction holding 8 bases beyond the gene matches. Measured from the cysteine to the phenylalanine, the CDR3 is 15 residues long. CDR3 DNA only is kept here, 45 bases in frame from base 1. The germline V gene (reference sequence) gives CDR1 as SGHAT and CDR2 as FQDESV. Beyond this particular receptor, the publication reports: Enrichment of TRBV06-family usage was observed among the top patient clones (8/27) relative to healthy controls (2/35). Main leukemic clonotypes were private to each patient, although roughly 25% of the main leukemic clonotypes were found at low frequency in the non-leukemic repertoires of other patients. The data were not HLA-matched, and the relatively small sample size could explain the higher clonality seen in CD4+ compared with CD8+ T-LGLL. Compared with healthy CD4+ repertoires, CD4-sorted patient repertoires appeared more clonal, and this difference remained even after the putative leukemic clones were removed.

The rearrangement combines TRBV11-1 with TRBJ2-7, with 15 bases matching TRBD2. The TCR sequence derives from a human donor in good health. Sequenced sample: CD4+ T cells from blood buffy coats. The DNA sequence follows: TGTGCCAGCAGCCCCGGACTAGCGGGAGGGGACGGGCAGTACTTC. It encodes CASSPGLAGGDGQYF.